This TCR beta chain was recovered during a study of tumor T cells in aggressive B-cell lymphoma. Repertoires were generated with immunoSEQ multiplex PCR, while TCRdb's copy carries only in-frame clones and drops some. The table has 400 or so clones, 85% to 95% seen once; the top ten hold more than 10%. Germline CDR1 and CDR2: SGHNT and YYREEE (reference sequence). The ends lost 3 bases at V and 4 bases at J; junction bases unmatched: 5. This CDR3 has 15 residues. The sequence was obtained from an adult with diffuse large B cell lymphoma. Sequenced: tumor tissue. The rearrangement joins TRBV5-4 to TRBJ2-1, with 9 bases fitting TRBD1. The CDR3 loop reads CASSSGTGLYNEQFF. The CDR3 nucleotides read TGTGCCAGCAGCTCCGGGACAGGGCTATACAATGAGCAGTTCTTC.